Following are 10 T cell receptor beta chains from one sample sequenced in a study of blood T cell repertoires in COVID-19. The data were produced by immunoSEQ multiplex PCR, yet TCRdb's version contains in-frame clones alone and is incomplete. The profile covers 140,000 to 150,000 clones, with more than 80% appearing a single time and 7.5% to 9.5% taken by the ten largest. The source material was peripheral blood. The receptor source for this set is a human donor with acute or convalescent COVID-19. The donor label of this sample is uncertain.

V usage is TRBV7-9 and J usage is TRBJ1-3; D perhaps matches TRBD1 (5 bases). The V gene lost 2 bases and the J gene lost 11 bases, with 16 bases spanning the gap. This CDR3 is built from 14 residues. Germline V lookup: CDR1 SEHNR, CDR2 FQNEAQ (reference sequence). This chain's CDR3 is CASSLLGSGVAIYF. CDR3 sequence (DNA): TGTGCCAGCAGCTTACTTGGATCGGGGGTCGCCATATATTTT.

This chain connects TRBV7-6 to TRBJ1-5; TRBD1 might be the D (6 bases). The CDR3 spans 14 residues. V was pared by 1 base and J by 9 bases, with 13 bases between. The germline CDR1 and CDR2 sequences are SGHVS and FNYEAQ. The DNA for the CDR3 is TGTGCCAGCAGCTTAGGGCAGGGGAGCTTGCCCCAGCATTTT. Its translation is CASSLGQGSLPQHF.

This clone appeared many times. CDR3 nucleotide sequence: TGTGCCAGCAGTGAAGCAGAGGGGGCGGCTAACGAGCAGTACGTC. Translation: CASSEAEGAANEQYV. The chain carries TRBV2 and TRBJ2-7; TRBD1 matches 7 bases. This CDR3 has 15 residues. Germline loops: CDR1 SNHLY, CDR2 FYNNEI. Trimming removed 0 bases from V and 5 bases from J; junction bases left unmatched: 7.

This rearrangement joins TRBV24-1 to TRBJ2-3; TRBD2 is a possible D gene (5 bases). Germline CDR1 and CDR2: KGHDR and SFDVKD. V was pared by 4 bases and J by 6 bases, with 10 bases between. There are 13 residues in the CDR3. CDR3 sequence: CATSDPSGDTQYF. In DNA form, the CDR3 reads TGTGCCACCAGTGACCCCTCGGGGGATACGCAGTATTTT.

The chain combines TRBV6-5 with TRBJ1-5; 9 bases map to TRBD1. Germline loops: CDR1 MNHEY, CDR2 SVGAGI. The CDR3 extends over 14 amino acids. Unmatched junction bases numbered 7, after V lost 6 bases and J lost 7 bases. The CDR3 here is CASRRSDRGQPQHF. DNA of the CDR3: TGTGCCAGCAGGCGCTCGGACAGGGGACAGCCCCAGCATTTT.

As DNA, the CDR3 is TGCAGCGTTGATCCGGACAGTACCGGCGGGGAGCTGTTTTTT. It specifies CSVDPDSTGGELFF. The chain uses TRBV29-1 and TRBJ2-2, with D tentatively TRBD1 (6 bases). The V end lost 3 bases, the J end lost 7 bases, and 15 bases lay between the germline ends. This CDR3 comprises 14 residues. Germline V gene data show CDR1 as SQVTM and CDR2 as ANQGSEA.

The chain has TRBV24-1 and TRBJ1-2; D is unclear. Germline CDR1 KGHDR, CDR2 SFDVKD. Trimming removed 4 bases at V and 4 bases at J, with 3 bases between. This CDR3 region has 11 residues. The CDR3: CATSDIYGYTF. CDR3 coding DNA: TGTGCCACCAGTGACATCTATGGCTACACCTTC.

This sequence joins TRBV2 and TRBJ1-1; 10 bases agree with TRBD1. This CDR3 comprises 17 residues. The V gene end was trimmed by 1 base and the J gene end by 1 base; junction bases not matched to a gene: 6. Germline assignment: CDR1 SNHLY and CDR2 FYNNEI. The CDR3 reads CASSEGQGADWNTEAFF. The CDR3 DNA reads TGTGCCAGCAGTGAAGGACAGGGGGCTGATTGGAACACTGAAGCTTTCTTT.

The CDR3 loop is CASSSTPLAGELFF. In nucleotides, the CDR3 is TGTGCCAGCAGCTCGACTCCCCTGGCCGGGGAGCTGTTTTTT. The chain carries TRBV7-6 and TRBJ2-2; D is undetermined. The CDR3 spans 14 residues. Germline-derived CDR1 and CDR2 are SGHVS and FNYEAQ. Trimming stripped 4 bases from V and 6 bases from J, with 12 bases between.

This chain uses TRBV9 with TRBJ1-6; 7 bases match TRBD1. The germline CDR1 and CDR2 sequences are SGDLS and YYNGEE. Trimming took 4 bases from V and 9 from J; bases not matched to a gene: 1. This CDR3 contains 12 residues. The DNA of the CDR3 is TGTGCCAGCAGCTCAGGGGGTTCACCCCTCCACTTT. Translated, it gives CASSSGGSPLHF.